These T cell receptor beta chains were read from a single sample in a study of T-cell memory formation after mild COVID-19. TCRdb reprocessed the 5' RACE reads via MiXCR and lists one record per CDR3 protein. The table records under 400,000 distinct CDR3 sequences, 28% of them present only once. The sequenced material came from PBMCs or a T cell subset sorted from them (not recorded which). These receptor sequences come from an adult woman who had mild COVID-19 (a few samples of this study predate the infection). Cell type and time point are not known. CDR3s include the opening cysteine and the closing phenylalanine or tryptophan. Each record gives: clone size, J gene, V gene, D gene, CDR3 protein, CDR3 DNA. The D gene is left open where the match is weak. Rows give clone size only sometimes, using once, few, many, or a class for an expanded clone.

>-|TRBJ1-6|TRBV15|-
CATSRGQLGSPLHF
TGTGCCACCAGCAGAGGGCAGTTGGGTTCACCCCTCCACTTT
>-|TRBJ2-1|TRBV30|TRBD2
CAWSYQLAGAYNEQFF
TGTGCCTGGTCGTACCAACTAGCGGGCGCCTACAATGAGCAGTTCTTC
>-|TRBJ2-5|TRBV6-1|-
CASTWGGQKETQYF
TGTGCCAGCACCTGGGGTGGACAGAAAGAGACCCAGTACTTC
>-|TRBJ1-5|TRBV20-1|-
CSASSSGRYSNQPQHF
TGCAGTGCTAGCTCCTCAGGACGGTATAGCAATCAGCCCCAGCATTTT
>few|TRBJ2-1|TRBV12-3/TRBV12-4|-
CASSLRTVYNEQFF
TGTGCCAGCAGCCTGAGGACGGTATACAATGAGCAGTTCTTC
>few|TRBJ1-1|TRBV5-1|-
CASTPDQRKGLNTEAFF
TGCGCCAGCACCCCCGATCAGAGGAAGGGGCTGAACACTGAAGCTTTCTTT
>-|TRBJ2-5|TRBV7-6|-
CASSSRGASGGRASQETQYF
TGTGCCAGCAGCTCCAGGGGGGCTAGCGGAGGGCGGGCCTCACAAGAGACCCAGTACTTC
>-|TRBJ1-5|TRBV4-1|-
CASSQTTLGNQPQHF
TGCGCCAGCAGCCAGACGACACTGGGCAATCAGCCCCAGCATTTT
>-|TRBJ1-2|TRBV6-5|TRBD1
CASSYLWDRPDYGYTF
TGTGCCAGCAGTTACTTATGGGACAGGCCTGACTATGGCTACACCTTC
>once|TRBJ2-1|TRBV30|TRBD2
CAWRTSGIYNEQFF
TGTGCCTGGAGGACTAGCGGGATATACAATGAGCAGTTCTTC
>-|TRBJ2-5|TRBV7-9|TRBD1
CASSFPGQKETQYF
TGTGCCAGCAGCTTTCCGGGACAGAAGGAGACCCAGTACTTC
>few|TRBJ2-5|TRBV7-8|TRBD1
CASSLEFGTASQETQYF
TGTGCCAGCAGCTTAGAGTTCGGGACAGCCTCCCAAGAGACCCAGTACTTC
>-|TRBJ2-7|TRBV11-2|-
CASSPLGGGPYEQYF
TGTGCCAGCAGCCCCCTTGGGGGCGGCCCCTACGAGCAGTACTTC